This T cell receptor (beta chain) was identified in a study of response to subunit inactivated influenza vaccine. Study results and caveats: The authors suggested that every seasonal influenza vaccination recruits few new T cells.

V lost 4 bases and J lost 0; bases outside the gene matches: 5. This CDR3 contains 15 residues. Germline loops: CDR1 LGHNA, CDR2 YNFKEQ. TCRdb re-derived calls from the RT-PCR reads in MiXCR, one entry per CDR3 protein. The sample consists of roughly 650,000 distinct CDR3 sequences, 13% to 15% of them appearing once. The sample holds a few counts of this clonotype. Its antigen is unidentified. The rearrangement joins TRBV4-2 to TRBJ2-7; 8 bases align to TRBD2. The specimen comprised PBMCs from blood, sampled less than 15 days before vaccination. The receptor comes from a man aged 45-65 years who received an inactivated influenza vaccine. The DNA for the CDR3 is TGTGCCAGCAGCCGAGCTAGCGGGCACTCCTACGAGCAGTACTTC. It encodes CASSRASGHSYEQYF.